Sequencing of this T cell receptor (beta chain) was carried out in a study of Graves' ophthalmopathy and Graves' hyperthyroidism. Looking at the study overall: Stable hyperthyroidism was defined by absence of ophthalmopathy within 18 months of follow-up.

Lactation, pregnancy, uncontrolled infections and other autoimmune diseases were all grounds for excluding patients. The study's findings and limits: Blood repertoires reportedly contained most expanded thyroid clonotypes above 0.001 frequency. For predicting ophthalmopathy progression, the model had almost 71% sensitivity and approximately 72% specificity.

This clonotype was observed a single time. Its antigen is not known. Investigators amplified TCR beta CDR3 regions from RNA transcripts. RT-PCR with HTBI primers came first, then second-round multiplex PCR. Using its own MiXCR run on the multiplex PCR reads, TCRdb lists one record per CDR3 protein. The repertoire holds 560,000 or so distinct CDR3 sequences, approximately 37% seen once, with about 4% in the top ten. Source material: peripheral blood or thyroid tissue (not recorded which). This receptor was obtained from an adult man with Graves' hyperthyroidism.

The CDR3 DNA is TGCAGCGTTGAAGCCCAGGGTCTTGGGGCCAACGAGCAGTACTTC. Protein: CSVEAQGLGANEQYF. J is TRBJ2-7 and V is TRBV29-1, with a weak D call TRBD1 (5 bases). V was cut by 1 base and J by 5 bases, with 18 bases left in between. Per the germline V gene, CDR1 is SQVTM and CDR2 is ANQGSEA. The CDR3 is made up of 15 amino acids.